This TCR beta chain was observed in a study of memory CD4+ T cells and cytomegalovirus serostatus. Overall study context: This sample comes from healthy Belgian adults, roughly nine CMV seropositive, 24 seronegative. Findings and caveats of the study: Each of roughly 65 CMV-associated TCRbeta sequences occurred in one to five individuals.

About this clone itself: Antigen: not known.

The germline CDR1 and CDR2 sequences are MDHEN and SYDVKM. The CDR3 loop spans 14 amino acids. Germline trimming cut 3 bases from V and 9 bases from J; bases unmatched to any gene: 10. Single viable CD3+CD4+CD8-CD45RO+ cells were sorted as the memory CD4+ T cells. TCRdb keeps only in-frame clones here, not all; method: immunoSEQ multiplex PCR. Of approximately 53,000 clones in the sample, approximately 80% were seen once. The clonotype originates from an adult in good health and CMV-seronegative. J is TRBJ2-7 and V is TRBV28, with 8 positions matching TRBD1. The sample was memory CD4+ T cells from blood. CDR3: CASSLMDRAPSQYF. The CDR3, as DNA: TGTGCCAGCAGTTTGATGGACAGGGCACCCTCGCAGTACTTC.